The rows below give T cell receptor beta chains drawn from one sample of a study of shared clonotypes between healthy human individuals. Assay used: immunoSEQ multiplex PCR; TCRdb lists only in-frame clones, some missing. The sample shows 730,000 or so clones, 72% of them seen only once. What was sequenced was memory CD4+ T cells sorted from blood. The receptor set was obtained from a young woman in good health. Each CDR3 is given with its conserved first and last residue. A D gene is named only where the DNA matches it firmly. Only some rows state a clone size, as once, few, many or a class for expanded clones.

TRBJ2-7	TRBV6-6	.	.	CASRPGDGSYEQYF	TGTGCCAGCAGGCCTGGGGACGGCTCCTACGAGCAGTACTTC
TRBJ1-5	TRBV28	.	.	CASSLSGQPQHF	TGTGCCAGCAGTTTGTCCGGACAGCCCCAGCATTTT
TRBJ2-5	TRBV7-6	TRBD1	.	CASSSGQGLQETQYF	TGTGCCAGCAGCTCTGGACAGGGGCTTCAAGAGACCCAGTACTTC
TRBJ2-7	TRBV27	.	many	CASSPLDNYEQYF	TGTGCCAGCAGTCCCCTCGACAACTACGAGCAGTACTTC
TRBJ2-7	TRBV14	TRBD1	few	CASSQRTFFGIQGAEQYF	TGTGCCAGCAGCCAGAGGACGTTCTTTGGGATACAGGGGGCCGAGCAGTACTTC
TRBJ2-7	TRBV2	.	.	CASRKNPEDIYEQYF	TGTGCCAGCAGAAAAAACCCCGAAGACATCTACGAGCAGTACTTC
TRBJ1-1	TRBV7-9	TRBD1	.	CASSQDRESTEAFF	TGTGCCAGCAGCCAGGACAGGGAGAGCACTGAAGCTTTCTTT
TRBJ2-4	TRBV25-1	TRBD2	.	CASSGETRTGRYIQYF	TGTGCCAGCAGTGGCGAGACGCGAACCGGGAGGTACATTCAGTACTTC
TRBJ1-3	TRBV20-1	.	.	CSATAGNTIYF	TGCAGTGCTACGGCTGGAAACACCATATATTTT
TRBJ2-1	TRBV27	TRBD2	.	CASSLRGTSGIRSYNEQFF	TGTGCCAGCAGTTTAAGGGGGACTAGCGGGATCCGCTCCTACAATGAGCAGTTCTTC